Below, one T cell receptor beta chain is given with its context. Its matching antigen is unknown. PCR used 60 Vbeta primers and 13 Jbeta primers. Using immunoSEQ multiplex PCR, the repertoire was profiled, and TCRdb retains in-frame clones only, with some absent. The table has about 160,000 clones, 70% seen once. CDR3 length equals 14 residues. Between the trimmed V and J ends, which lost 0 bases and 7 bases, there was a span of 12 bases. Germline-derived CDR1 and CDR2 are LGHNA and YNFKEQ. These data belong to a study of cytomegalovirus exposure and HLA in healthy donors. Findings and caveats of the study: After further analysis at a later stage, 16,951 TCR beta sequences were associated with HLA alleles at 0.05 false discovery rate. When a later analysis was performed, an Asian-associated ancestry cluster reportedly had fewer N-insertions than the approximately 680-donor mean.

The chain is built from TRBV4-2 and TRBJ1-1, with D possibly TRBD1 on 5 matching bases. The sequencing input was PBMCs. This clonotype originated in a man aged 18 to 29 in good health and CMV-seropositive. The CDR3 DNA reads as TGTGCCAGCAGCCAAGATGGCCCCGGGGGTGAAGCTTTCTTT. Protein product: CASSQDGPGGEAFF.